These 10 T cell receptor beta chains originate from one sample sequenced in a study of OX40 agonist ivuxolimab in advanced cancers. Assay: immunoSEQ multiplex PCR; the TCRdb copy retains only in-frame clones and omits some. The table lists roughly 48,000 clones, roughly 90% of them singletons, with roughly 48% in the top ten. The sample consisted of CD4+ or CD8+ T cells sorted from blood, taken in a trial of the OX40 agonist ivuxolimab. The receptors stem from an adult with an advanced solid tumor such as melanoma, head and neck, liver or kidney cancer.

This chain uses TRBV5-1 with TRBJ2-2, with D maybe TRBD2 (6 bases). The CDR3 runs 15 residues. Deletions cut 0 bases from V and 3 bases from J, with 9 bases between. The germline CDR1 and CDR2 sequences are SGHRS and YFSETQ. This CDR3 is CASSLVGGDTGELFF. CDR3 nucleotide sequence: TGCGCCAGCAGCTTGGTTGGCGGGGACACCGGGGAGCTGTTTTTT.

The chain combines TRBV20-1 with TRBJ2-5; D uncertain. V was clipped by 4 bases and J by 4 bases, with 4 bases between them. Germline assignment: CDR1 DFQATT and CDR2 SNEGSKA (reference sequence). The length of the CDR3 is 10 residues. The CDR3 loop reads CSANTETQYF. The CDR3 DNA is TGCAGTGCTAATACAGAGACCCAGTACTTC.

This sequence joins TRBV28 and TRBJ2-7; 7 nucleotides agree with TRBD1. The trim removed 3 bases at V and 3 bases at J, leaving 2 bases unmatched. The CDR3 extends over 13 amino acids. Germline V gives CDR1 MDHEN, CDR2 SYDVKM. This chain's CDR3 is CASSLRTGYEQYF. The CDR3 DNA is TGTGCCAGCAGTTTGCGGACAGGCTACGAGCAGTACTTC.

This clone has just a few counts. The gene calls are TRBV5-6 and TRBJ1-3; possibly TRBD1 for D (5 bases). Trimming took off 1 base at V and 2 bases at J, with 7 bases between the two ends. The V gene's germline CDR1 is SGHDT and CDR2 YYEEEE. The CDR3 totals 14 residues. The CDR3 DNA is TGTGCCAGCAGCTTGTGGGGGACTGGAAACACCATATATTTT. Amino acids: CASSLWGTGNTIYF.

CDR3 amino acids: CASSLLAANEKLFF. The CDR3 nucleotides read TGTGCCAGCAGCTTACTGGCTGCTAATGAAAAACTGTTTTTT. The V call is TRBV7-2, the J call TRBJ1-4, with no clear D. This CDR3 region has 14 residues. The V end lost 2 bases, the J end lost 3 bases, and 7 bases lay between the germline ends. Germline V gene sequence: CDR1 SGHTA, CDR2 FQGNSA.

With regard to this clone: One end of the junction varies from germline; a read error may be responsible. The same CDR3 also results from other DNA sequences found in this sample. The chain links TRBV7-9 to TRBJ1-2; TRBD1 matches 8 bases. The CDR3 consists of 14 residues. Germline V gives CDR1 SEHNR, CDR2 FQNEAQ (reference sequence). CDR3 region: CASSPSGGDYGYTF. The CDR3 nucleotides are TGTGCCAGCAGCCCTTCAGGGGGCGACTATGGCTACACCTTT.

The chain combines TRBV7-3 with TRBJ2-1; 10 bases are a match to TRBD2. Germline assignment: CDR1 SGHTA and CDR2 FQGTGA. This CDR3 region has 13 residues. V lost 5 bases to trimming and J lost 6 bases; unmatched junction nucleotides: 1. Written as DNA, the CDR3 is TGTGCCAGCAGCCTAGCGGGGGCCAATGAGCAGTTCTTC. It is translated as CASSLAGANEQFF. The full variable domain, in which reference TRBV7-3 and TRBJ2-1 provide the parts outside the CDR3, is GAGVSQTPSNKVTEKGKYVELRCDPISGHTALYWYRQSLGQGPEFLIYFQGTGAADDSGLPNDRFFAVRPEGSVSTLKIQRTERGDSAVYLCASSLAGANEQFFGPGTRLTVL.

The CDR3 sequence is CASSVEGVWRETQYF. The DNA for the CDR3 is TGTGCCAGCAGCGTAGAGGGGGTTTGGAGAGAGACCCAGTACTTC. The V gene is TRBV9, the J gene TRBJ2-5; D might be TRBD1 (6 bases). CDR3 length equals 15 residues. Germline CDR1 reads SGDLS; CDR2 reads YYNGEE. V lost 0 bases and J 4 bases, leaving 13 bases between the germline ends.

The chain joins TRBV28 to TRBJ2-2; TRBD1 is a possible D gene (6 bases). Looked up from germline, CDR1 is MDHEN and CDR2 is SYDVKM. This CDR3 contains 12 residues. V was trimmed by 5 bases and J by 10 bases, leaving 11 bases between them. In nucleotides, the CDR3 is TGTGCCAGCAGTCGACAGGTTTTGGAGCTGTTTTTT. It codes for CASSRQVLELFF.

The chain uses TRBV5-6 and TRBJ2-7; D gene uncertain. CDR3 length equals 12 residues. CDR1 SGHDT and CDR2 YYEEEE come from the germline V gene. Trimming removed 0 bases at V and 7 bases at J, with 8 bases between. The CDR3 sequence is CASSLEAGEQYF. The CDR3 region has the DNA TGTGCCAGCAGCTTGGAAGCCGGGGAGCAGTACTTC. The entire variable domain, with the rest obtained from reference TRBV5-6 and TRBJ2-7, is as follows: DAGVTQSPTHLIKTRGQQVTLRCSPKSGHDTVSWYQQALGQGPQFIFQYYEEEERQRGNFPDRFSGHQFPNYSSELNVNALLLGDSALYLCASSLEAGEQYFGPGTRLTVT.